This T cell receptor (beta chain) was identified during a study of blood T cells in healthy people across ages. Study-wide results and caveats: Donor CMV status was unknown, possibly confounding expanded clonotype changes.

The CDR3 has 14 residues. Germline values: CDR1 LNHDA, CDR2 SQIVND (reference sequence). Trimming cost V 5 bases and J 3 bases; bases outside gene matches: 6. This clonotype was detected many times. The antigen is not known. The authors ran a second PCR of about 6 to 11 cycles using a sample-barcoded 5' primer and a J-beta primer mix. Via MiXCR, TCRdb re-called the 5' RACE reads, giving one row per CDR3 protein. The sample shows some 890,000 distinct CDR3 sequences, under 35% of them seen only once. This sample was also put to use in a study of T cells of mothers and their children. That investigation notes: In cDNA synthesis, all of the extracted RNA was used at around 1.4 ug per 15 ul. Maternal samples each gave over 9 million TCR beta CDR3 reads, and child samples 3 million to 3.5 million each.

The sample comprised blood. The chain uses TRBV19 and TRBJ2-7, with 8 nucleotides matching TRBD1. The receptor comes from a woman between 35 and 50 years old in good health. The CDR3 sequence: CASSGTGSFYEQYF. CDR3 in DNA: TGTGCCAGTAGTGGGACAGGCTCCTTCTACGAGCAGTACTTC.